Listed below are T cell receptor beta chains from one sample, sequenced in a study of human T cells and chemical hapten exposure. Each CDR3 protein is one row after TCRdb ran MiXCR on the RACE reads. This sample yields about 380,000 distinct CDR3 sequences, of which roughly 5% are seen a single time; 2.5% to 3% belongs to the top ten. This specimen was whole blood, taken in connection with sensitization to the hapten diphenylcyclopropenone (DPC). The source is a woman between 50 and 59 years old with alopecia areata. Some clones in this sample may be carry-over from other donors' samples. Both conserved end residues are part of each CDR3. Fields, in order: J gene, V gene, clone size, D gene, CDR3 protein, CDR3 DNA. D genes are given only for firm matches. Clone size, where shown, is once, few, many, or a class for clones that have expanded.

>TRBJ1-2|TRBV4-3|many|.
CASSQDSNYGYTF
TGCGCCAGCAGCCAAGACAGTAACTATGGCTACACCTTC
>TRBJ2-7|TRBV28|many|TRBD1
CASSSRTGPFEQYF
TGTGCCAGCAGTTCGCGGACAGGCCCCTTCGAGCAGTACTTC
>TRBJ2-6|TRBV5-1|many|.
CASSLNGGGTESGANVLTF
TGCGCCAGCAGCTTGAACGGGGGAGGCACGGAATCTGGGGCCAACGTCCTGACTTTC
>TRBJ1-1|TRBV6-2/TRBV6-3|.|.
CASSYRLQNTEAFF
TGTGCCAGCAGTTACCGACTGCAGAACACTGAAGCTTTCTTT
>TRBJ2-7|TRBV20-1|.|.
CSARLPPEQYF
TGCAGTGCTAGACTCCCCCCCGAGCAGTACTTC
>TRBJ2-1|TRBV12-3/TRBV12-4|many|.
CASSLVGSHEQFF
TGTGCCAGCAGTTTAGTGGGGAGCCATGAGCAGTTCTTC
>TRBJ1-5|TRBV29-1|few|.
CSVAGSSNQPQHF
TGCAGCGTTGCAGGGAGTAGCAATCAGCCCCAGCATTTT
>TRBJ2-5|TRBV29-1|many|TRBD1
CSVDGTAMYQETQYF
TGCAGCGTTGACGGGACAGCCATGTACCAAGAGACCCAGTACTTC
>TRBJ1-3|TRBV27|few|.
CASKGGNTIYF
TGTGCCAGCAAGGGGGGTAACACCATATATTTT
>TRBJ2-3|TRBV2|many|TRBD2
CASRGEVDTQYF
TGTGCCTCCCGGGGGGAAGTAGATACGCAGTATTTT
>TRBJ2-3|TRBV4-3|many|TRBD2
CASSQDRSGSGTQYF
TGCGCCAGCAGCCAAGATAGGAGCGGGAGTGGGACGCAGTATTTT
>TRBJ1-2|TRBV9|few|.
CASSAGREAYGYTF
TGTGCCAGCAGCGCGGGCAGGGAAGCCTATGGCTACACCTTC
>TRBJ2-1|TRBV20-1|few|.
CSARDAPWPLVRYNEQFF
TGCAGTGCTAGAGATGCTCCCTGGCCCCTGGTGAGGTACAATGAGCAGTTCTTC
>TRBJ1-5|TRBV6-6|many|.
CASSDRTGINQPQHF
TGTGCCAGCAGTGATAGGACCGGGATAAATCAGCCCCAGCATTTT
>TRBJ2-7|TRBV5-4|.|TRBD2
CASSLMTSGLSYEQYF
TGTGCCAGCAGCTTGATGACTAGCGGGTTGTCCTACGAGCAGTACTTC
>TRBJ2-3|TRBV12-3/TRBV12-4|many|.
CASSLTGLSTDTQYF
TGTGCCAGCAGTTTAACGGGCCTCAGCACAGATACGCAGTATTTT
>TRBJ2-3|TRBV30|many|TRBD1
CAWSVNRGRSVADTQYF
TGTGCCTGGAGTGTTAACAGGGGGCGAAGTGTCGCCGATACGCAGTATTTT
>TRBJ2-3|TRBV20-1|many|.
CSAPGTLPHTQYF
TGCAGTGCCCCTGGGACCCTCCCACATACGCAGTATTTT
>TRBJ1-5|TRBV6-2/TRBV6-3|few|TRBD1
CASSSLTGALDQPQHF
TGTGCCAGCAGTTCGCTTACAGGGGCCTTGGATCAGCCCCAGCATTTT
>TRBJ1-5|TRBV28|few|TRBD1
CASSRLRQGGVQPQHF
TGTGCCAGCAGCAGACTCCGACAGGGGGGGGTACAGCCCCAGCATTTT
>TRBJ1-4|TRBV30|few|TRBD1
CAWNVGAGGEKLFF
TGTGCCTGGAACGTGGGTGCAGGGGGAGAAAAACTGTTTTTT
>TRBJ2-7|TRBV29-1|.|.
CSVVQEAYEQYF
TGCAGCGTAGTACAGGAGGCCTACGAGCAGTACTTC
>TRBJ2-4|TRBV3-1|.|.
CASSQPGQINIQYF
TGTGCCAGCAGCCAGCCGGGCCAAATTAACATTCAGTACTTC
>TRBJ2-1|TRBV5-5|.|TRBD2
CASSWTRELEQFF
TGTGCCAGCAGCTGGACGCGGGAGCTTGAGCAGTTCTTC
>TRBJ2-1|TRBV9|.|.
CASSVGSLSSYNEQFF
TGTGCCAGCAGCGTAGGGTCCCTGAGCTCCTACAATGAGCAGTTCTTC
>TRBJ2-7|TRBV7-9|few|.
CASSPEGLEQYF
TGTGCCAGCAGCCCCGAGGGGCTCGAGCAGTACTTC
>TRBJ2-7|TRBV13|.|TRBD1
CASSARTGDHEQYF
TGTGCCAGCAGCGCACGGACAGGGGACCACGAGCAGTACTTC
>TRBJ1-1|TRBV20-1|many|.
CSARGRASEAFF
TGCAGTGCTAGAGGCAGGGCTTCCGAAGCTTTCTTT
>TRBJ2-5|TRBV5-1|many|TRBD2
CASSTTSGKETQYF
TGCGCCAGCAGCACCACTAGCGGAAAAGAGACCCAGTACTTC
>TRBJ1-6|TRBV10-1|many|.
CASKGGQLIALHF
TGCGCCAGCAAGGGCGGCCAGCTAATAGCCCTCCACTTT
>TRBJ2-3|TRBV9|many|.
CASSAFTSDTQYF
TGTGCCAGCAGCGCCTTCACGTCAGATACGCAGTATTTT
>TRBJ1-1|TRBV6-5|.|.
CASRPSLAAQGTEAFF
TGTGCCAGCAGACCTTCCCTGGCGGCGCAGGGCACTGAAGCTTTCTTT
>TRBJ2-1|TRBV7-9|few|TRBD1
CASSRTGGISHNEQFF
TGTGCCAGCAGCAGGACAGGGGGAATTAGTCACAATGAGCAGTTCTTC
>TRBJ2-3|TRBV7-9|.|TRBD1
CASSPSRGQGVETDTQYF
TGTGCCAGCAGCCCGAGTCGGGGACAGGGGGTTGAGACAGATACGCAGTATTTT
>TRBJ2-7|TRBV6-6|few|.
CASSYSTRAPLSEQYF
TGTGCCAGCAGTTACTCGACCCGGGCCCCCCTCTCCGAGCAGTACTTC
>TRBJ1-1|TRBV7-2|many|.
CASSSSPYLETEAFF
TGTGCCAGCAGCTCGAGTCCCTACCTGGAAACTGAAGCTTTCTTT
>TRBJ1-2|TRBV12-3/TRBV12-4|many|.
CASSLSRNYGYTF
TGTGCCAGCAGTTTAAGCCGAAACTATGGCTACACCTTC
>TRBJ1-1|TRBV20-1|many|TRBD1
CSAPKQGRTEAFF
TGCAGTGCTCCGAAACAGGGGAGGACTGAAGCTTTCTTT
>TRBJ1-3|TRBV4-1|many|.
CASSPGAFVPRNTIYF
TGCGCCAGCAGCCCCGGGGCCTTCGTCCCCCGAAACACCATATATTTT
>TRBJ1-5|TRBV12-3/TRBV12-4|many|.
CASTTFLEGDQPQHF
TGTGCCAGCACTACATTCTTGGAGGGCGATCAGCCCCAGCATTTT
>TRBJ1-2|TRBV6-5|few|TRBD1
CASSVGGIYGYTF
TGTGCCAGCAGCGTAGGGGGCATCTATGGCTACACCTTC
>TRBJ1-6|TRBV5-1|many|TRBD1
CASSPSGTDYNSPLHF
TGCGCCAGCAGCCCCTCCGGGACAGACTATAATTCACCCCTCCACTTT